The 26 T cell receptor beta chains below were found in one sample sequenced in a study of CD8+ T cells in alopecia areata. The sequencing template was cDNA reverse transcribed from extracted RNA. Sequencing was performed with immunoSEQ multiplex PCR; in TCRdb, only in-frame clones are kept and a portion is missing. The data contain 100,000 to 150,000 clones, about 50% of them seen just once; the ten biggest clones take up more than 9%. The sequenced material came from NKG2D-low CD8+ T cells sorted from blood. These receptors came from a human donor with alopecia areata.

The gene calls are TRBV30 and TRBJ2-1; perhaps TRBD1 as D (7 bases). CDR1 GTSNPN and CDR2 SVGIG come from the germline V gene (reference sequence). V was cut by 5 bases and J by 8 bases, with 10 bases left in between. This CDR3 has 11 residues. The CDR3: CAWGGTDEQFF. In DNA, the CDR3 is TGTGCCTGGGGGGGGACAGATGAGCAGTTCTTC.

J is TRBJ2-7 and V is TRBV27; TRBD1 agrees at 9 bases. Germline values: CDR1 MNHEY, CDR2 SMNVEV (reference sequence). The CDR3 consists of 14 residues. V gave up 3 bases and J gave up 3 bases; unmatched junction bases: 3. CDR3: CASSFRDRDYEQYF. The CDR3 DNA follows: TGTGCCAGCAGTTTCCGGGACAGGGACTACGAGCAGTACTTC.

This chain links TRBV9 with TRBJ2-5, with 11 bases identical to TRBD2. This CDR3 spans 15 amino acids. The junction had 6 bases not matched to a gene; V was cut back by 3 bases and J by 5 bases. Germline V gives CDR1 SGDLS, CDR2 YYNGEE. CDR3: CASSGTSGSQETQYF. CDR3 nucleotides: TGTGCCAGCAGCGGTACTAGCGGGAGCCAGGAGACCCAGTACTTC.

The chain couples TRBV27 to TRBJ1-5; a weak D match, TRBD1 (5 bases). The CDR3 totals 14 residues. The germline V and J ends were trimmed by 8 bases and 2 bases, with 13 bases remaining between them. The V gene's germline CDR1 is MNHEY and CDR2 SMNVEV (reference sequence). The CDR3 DNA is TGTGCCAGCGCGAGGGGCTGGGGCAATCAGCCCCAGCATTTT. Its protein is CASARGWGNQPQHF.

Concerning this clone itself: The junction does not match germline at one end; this may be a read error. The V and J genes are TRBV7-9 and TRBJ2-7, with no clear D. CDR3 length: 12 amino acids. The germline V gene encodes CDR1 SEHNR and CDR2 FQNEAQ (reference sequence). CDR3 region: CASSANEPYGSF. CDR3 nucleotide sequence: TGTGCCAGCAGCGCCAATGAACCGTACGGTAGTTTC.

This clone was recorded a few times. The rearrangement joins TRBV29-1 to TRBJ2-5, with no clear D. Trimming cost V 6 bases and J 0 bases, with 11 bases left between them. CDR1 is SQVTM and CDR2 is ANQGSEA in the germline V gene. CDR3 length equals 13 residues. CDR3 bases: TGCAGCGTACGCCTCCCGTACCAAGAGACCCAGTACTTC. It translates to CSVRLPYQETQYF.

This chain uses TRBV29-1 with TRBJ2-3, with D maybe TRBD1 (5 bases). The V end lost 7 bases, the J end lost 4 bases, and 6 bases lay between the germline ends. The CDR3 is 10 amino acids. The germline V gene has CDR1 SQVTM and CDR2 ANQGSEA. CDR3 sequence: CSAGSDTQYF. Written as DNA, the CDR3 is TGCAGCGCAGGGTCAGATACGCAGTATTTT.

The CDR3 reads CASSLGTGETDTQYF. The CDR3 DNA follows: TGTGCCAGCAGCTTGGGGACAGGGGAAACAGATACGCAGTATTTT. This chain joins TRBV7-6 and TRBJ2-3; 10 bases fit TRBD1. The CDR3 covers 15 residues. V lost 3 bases and J lost 3; bases outside the gene matches: 3. Per germline, CDR1 SGHVS and CDR2 FNYEAQ. Based on the CDR3 plus reference TRBV7-6 and TRBJ2-3, the full variable domain is GAGVSQSPRYKVTKRGQDVALRCDPISGHVSLYWYRQALGQGPEFLTYFNYEAQQDKSGLPNDRFSAERPEGSISTLTIQRTEQRDSAMYRCASSLGTGETDTQYFGPGTRLTVL.

V gene TRBV7-8 combines with J gene TRBJ1-2; weak D call: TRBD1 (5 bases). Germline V gene lookup returns CDR1 SGHVS and CDR2 FQNEAQ. V dropped 1 base and J dropped 8 bases, with 11 bases sitting between them. CDR3 length: 13 amino acids. CDR3 region: CASSLGLGDGYTF. CDR3 coding DNA: TGTGCCAGCAGCTTAGGGCTTGGGGACGGCTACACCTTC.

The chain uses TRBV30 and TRBJ2-3; TRBD2 agrees at 7 bases. The CDR3 totals 13 residues. Germline CDR1 and CDR2: GTSNPN and SVGIG (reference sequence). After removal of 5 bases from V and 5 bases from J, the junction contained 7 bases not matched to a gene. The DNA for the CDR3 is TGTGCCTGGGTGCGGGGGAGTGGAGATACGCAGTATTTT. Its protein product is CAWVRGSGDTQYF.

The chain uses TRBV7-9 and TRBJ2-7; maybe TRBD1 (5 bases). CDR1 is SEHNR, CDR2 FQNEAQ, per germline (reference sequence). CDR3 length: 16 amino acids. V lost 5 bases, J lost 4 bases, and 21 bases lay in between. In DNA, the CDR3 is TGTGCCAGCAGCCTCCCGAAGGGGAATATCTTGTACGAGCAGTACTTC. It translates to CASSLPKGNILYEQYF.

The chain employs TRBV27 and TRBJ2-5; D uncertain. The CDR3 has 12 amino acids. The ends were cut back, 6 bases at V and 5 bases at J, with 10 bases in the middle. Germline V lookup: CDR1 MNHEY, CDR2 SMNVEV (reference sequence). The DNA for the CDR3 is TGTGCCAGCAGGGGGATGGCGGAGACCCAGTACTTC. Translated: CASRGMAETQYF.

The chain joins TRBV29-1 to TRBJ2-2; D is uncertain. Germline V gives CDR1 SQVTM, CDR2 ANQGSEA. The CDR3 runs 13 residues. V was pared by 4 bases and J by 1 base, with 7 bases between. The CDR3 DNA sequence: TGCAGCGTTGTTGCCGAGAACACCGGGGAGCTGTTTTTT. This sequence encodes CSVVAENTGELFF.

The genes are TRBV29-1 and TRBJ1-5; D may be TRBD1 (5 bases). Germline V lookup: CDR1 SQVTM, CDR2 ANQGSEA. V shed 7 bases and J shed 1 base, with 11 bases lying between them. This CDR3 comprises 13 residues. The CDR3 reads CSAQEGSNQPQHF. The DNA for the CDR3 is TGCAGCGCACAGGAAGGGAGCAATCAGCCCCAGCATTTT.

This clone has a handful of counts. This chain joins TRBV9 and TRBJ2-1; D ambiguous. The germline V gene has CDR1 SGDLS and CDR2 YYNGEE. The V and J ends lost 4 bases and 6 bases respectively, with 14 bases between them. The CDR3 covers 14 residues. The CDR3 reads CASSPGRWVNEQFF. The CDR3 nucleotides are TGTGCCAGCAGCCCCGGACGGTGGGTCAATGAGCAGTTCTTC.

J is TRBJ2-7 and V is TRBV20-1, with D uncertain. CDR1 and CDR2 (germline): DFQATT, SNEGSKA (reference sequence). CDR3 length equals 11 residues. V dropped 0 bases and J dropped 4 bases, with 4 bases sitting between them. The CDR3 bases are TGCAGTGCTAGAGATGCTTACGAGCAGTACTTC. Its protein is CSARDAYEQYF.

The chain links TRBV29-1 to TRBJ1-2; D is unresolved. The germline CDR1 and CDR2 sequences are SQVTM and ANQGSEA. The CDR3 covers 11 residues. Trimming shortened V by 3 bases and J by 4 bases, and 6 bases separated the two germline ends. CDR3 coding DNA: TGCAGCGTTGATGTCAGCTATGGCTACACCTTC. Encoded protein: CSVDVSYGYTF.

This sequence joins TRBV5-1 and TRBJ2-7; 9 nucleotides agree with TRBD2. The V gene's germline CDR1 is SGHRS and CDR2 YFSETQ. The ends lost 2 bases at V and 6 bases at J; junction bases unmatched: 6. This CDR3 region has 14 residues. CDR3 protein: CASSFPGLAPEQYF. DNA of the CDR3: TGCGCCAGCAGCTTCCCGGGACTAGCTCCCGAGCAGTACTTC.

The sample holds a few counts of this clone. V gene TRBV29-1 combines with J gene TRBJ2-5; TRBD2 matches 15 bases. Germline lookup yields CDR1 SQVTM and CDR2 ANQGSEA. The J segment lost 5 bases and the V segment lost 3 bases, leaving 7 bases of the junction unmatched. CDR3 size: 16 residues. CDR3 amino acids: CSVDPRTSGRGETQYF. CDR3 DNA: TGCAGCGTTGATCCCCGGACTAGCGGGAGGGGGGAGACCCAGTACTTC. The full variable domain, completed using reference TRBV29-1 and TRBJ2-5, is SAVISQKPSRDICQRGTSLTIQCQVDSQVTMMFWYRQQPGQSLTLIATANQGSEATYESGFVIDKFPISRPNLTFSTLTVSNMSPEDSSIYLCSVDPRTSGRGETQYFGPGTRLLVL.

The J gene is TRBJ2-7, the V gene TRBV29-1; 12 bases map to TRBD1. CDR1 and CDR2 from the germline V gene are SQVTM and ANQGSEA. The CDR3 loop spans 13 amino acids. The V and J ends lost 7 bases and 5 bases, in that order; junction bases with no gene match: 6. CDR3 DNA sequence: TGCAGCGCCCCGGGACAGGGGGCCGACGAGCAGTACTTC. Translating it yields CSAPGQGADEQYF.

The V call is TRBV30, the J call TRBJ2-1; 11 bases map to TRBD2. V lost 0 bases to trimming and J lost 7 bases; unmatched junction nucleotides: 2. Germline CDR1 GTSNPN, CDR2 SVGIG (reference sequence). The CDR3 consists of 14 residues. The CDR3 DNA is TGTGCCTGGAGTGTACTAGCGGGAGTAAATGAGCAGTTCTTC. Translation gives CAWSVLAGVNEQFF.

The rearrangement links TRBV7-8 to TRBJ2-1; D unclear. CDR3 size: 13 residues. Germline lookup yields CDR1 SGHVS and CDR2 FQNEAQ. The V gene lost 0 bases and the J gene lost 7 bases, with 7 bases spanning the gap. CDR3 DNA sequence: TGTGCCAGCAGCTTAGCCGACGGGAATGAGCAGTTCTTC. Translating it yields CASSLADGNEQFF.

The gene calls are TRBV2 and TRBJ1-5, with a weak D call TRBD1 (5 bases). The V and J ends lost 2 bases and 6 bases respectively, with 14 bases between them. Germline CDR1 SNHLY, CDR2 FYNNEI. The CDR3 spans 15 residues. The CDR3 region is CASSEYGARGQPQHF. CDR3 bases: TGTGCCAGCAGTGAATACGGGGCACGGGGTCAGCCCCAGCATTTT.

This clone was counted only a few times. The chain joins TRBV29-1 to TRBJ2-5, with D perhaps TRBD1 or TRBD2 (5 bases each). Trimming pared 7 bases from V and 5 bases from J, leaving 17 bases between. Germline loops: CDR1 SQVTM, CDR2 ANQGSEA. CDR3 length: 13 residues. CDR3 sequence: CSARGRGVETQYF. CDR3 coding DNA: TGCAGCGCCCGGGGAAGGGGTGTGGAGACCCAGTACTTC.

This clone was counted only a few times. The chain couples TRBV2 to TRBJ2-4; D possibly corresponds to TRBD1 (5 bases). The germline V gene encodes CDR1 SNHLY and CDR2 FYNNEI. The CDR3 spans 15 residues. V lost 8 bases and J 1 base, leaving 15 bases between the germline ends. The CDR3 spells CASFRQMGAKNIQYF. CDR3 DNA: TGTGCCAGCTTCCGACAGATGGGGGCCAAAAACATTCAGTACTTC.

In its sample, this clone was seen once. The V gene is TRBV25-1, the J gene TRBJ2-3, with 7 bases fitting TRBD1. J was trimmed by 3 bases and V by 7 bases; bases with no gene match: 1. Looked up from germline, CDR1 is MGHDK and CDR2 is SYGVNS. The CDR3 loop spans 12 amino acids. CDR3: CASNRGTDTQYF. The CDR3, as DNA: TGTGCCAGCAACAGGGGAACAGATACGCAGTATTTT.